This TCR delta chain was recorded in a study of gamma-delta chains in newborns, infants, children. Study in general: Innate gammadelta T cells reportedly expand polyclonally right after birth, driven by microbial exposure, per the title.

The germline CDR1 and CDR2 sequences are TSWWSYY and QGS. V lost 5 bases, J lost 0 bases, and 27 bases stayed unmatched. This CDR3 is built from 24 residues. TCRdb applied CATT to the reads for clone calling. This table holds around 12,000 delta-chain clones, about 3.6% found once. Specimen: blood. This receptor was identified in a child who was a newborn, infant or young child, either healthy, febrile or measles-vaccinated (not recorded which). The chain carries TRDV1 and TRDJ1, with 13 bases that match TRDD3. The CDR3 DNA follows: TGTGCTCTTGGGTCCACCCTCCTACGCGGGTACTGGGGGATACGCGAGGGGTACACCGATAAACTCATCTTT. It codes for CALGSTLLRGYWGIREGYTDKLIF.